This is a list of T cell receptor beta chains from one sample in a study of blood T cell repertoires in COVID-19. Data came from immunoSEQ multiplex PCR; TCRdb stores just in-frame clones and leaves some out. The sample records some 170,000 clones, 70% to 90% being singletons. What was sequenced was PBMCs or T cells enriched from blood (not recorded which). These receptors came from a man aged 40-55 years who had recovered from COVID-19. Each CDR3 is given with its conserved first and last residue. The D gene is left open where the match is weak. Clone size is shown for a subset of rows, as once, few, many or a class of expanded clone.

d_gene	v_gene	abundance	j_gene	CDR3aa	CDR3nt
TRBD2	TRBV12-5	once	TRBJ2-1	CASGSGLAPADGQFF	TGTGCTAGTGGTTCTGGACTAGCCCCAGCGGATGGGCAGTTCTTC
TRBD2	TRBV7-3	.	TRBJ2-5	CASSPLSGLAGVGTQYF	TGTGCCAGCAGCCCCTTATCTGGACTAGCGGGGGTCGGGACCCAGTACTTC
TRBD2	TRBV30	.	TRBJ2-1	CALTGTSGGAKYNEQFF	TGTGCCTTAACCGGGACTAGCGGGGGGGCGAAATACAATGAGCAGTTCTTC
.	TRBV9	.	TRBJ1-2	CASSVGGIYGYTF	TGTGCCAGCAGCGTAGGAGGGATCTATGGCTACACCTTC
.	TRBV27	.	TRBJ1-2	CASSLTGSNYGYTF	TGTGCCAGCAGTTTAACGGGGTCTAACTATGGCTACACCTTC
.	TRBV7-3	few	TRBJ2-1	CASSLRGSSYNEQFF	TGTGCCAGCAGCTTGCGGGGCAGCTCCTACAATGAGCAGTTCTTC
.	TRBV3-1/TRBV3-2	.	TRBJ1-2	CASSQREREGYTF	TGTGCCAGCAGCCAACGGGAGAGGGAAGGCTACACCTTC
TRBD1	TRBV2	.	TRBJ1-6	CASGGQGGSPLHF	TGTGCCAGCGGGGGACAGGGCGGTTCACCCCTCCACTTT
.	TRBV6-2/TRBV6-3	.	TRBJ2-7	CASSYSADPRYEQYF	TGTGCCAGCAGTTACTCCGCGGATCCTCGCTACGAGCAGTACTTC
TRBD1	TRBV19	.	TRBJ1-2	CASQGGQGRANYGYTF	TGTGCCAGCCAGGGAGGACAGGGTCGCGCTAACTATGGCTACACCTTC
.	TRBV9	.	TRBJ2-2	CASSVGGRNTGELFF	TGTGCCAGCAGCGTTGGGGGGAGGAACACCGGGGAGCTGTTTTTT
TRBD1	TRBV19	.	TRBJ1-1	CASSIGTGRLNTEAFF	TGTGCCAGTAGTATAGGGACAGGGAGGTTGAACACTGAAGCTTTCTTT
.	TRBV6-2/TRBV6-3	.	TRBJ1-1	CASSSYRVNTEAFF	TGTGCCAGCAGTTCTTACAGGGTCAACACTGAAGCTTTCTTT
TRBD1	TRBV30	.	TRBJ1-5	CAWATGEGNQPQHF	TGTGCCTGGGCGACAGGGGAGGGCAATCAGCCCCAGCATTTT
.	TRBV5-1	.	TRBJ1-2	CASSLVGDGYTF	TGCGCCAGCAGCTTGGTAGGGGATGGCTACACCTTC
.	TRBV2	.	TRBJ1-1	CAISNGYTEAFF	TGTGCCATATCTAATGGTTACACTGAAGCTTTCTTT
.	TRBV5-1	once	TRBJ2-2	CASSLDSSNTGELFF	TGCGCCAGCAGCTTGGACAGCAGTAACACCGGGGAGCTGTTTTTT
TRBD2	TRBV4-1	.	TRBJ2-7	CASSRPTSGGSYEQYF	TGCGCCAGCAGTCGGCCGACTAGCGGGGGATCGTACGAGCAGTACTTC
.	TRBV9	.	TRBJ1-4	CASSVGGRVGMANEKLFF	TGTGCCAGCAGCGTAGGTGGCAGGGTTGGGATGGCTAATGAAAAACTGTTTTTT
TRBD2	TRBV5-1	.	TRBJ2-1	CASSLPGTSSSNEQFF	TGCGCCAGCAGCCTTCCAGGGACTAGCTCTTCAAATGAGCAGTTCTTC
TRBD2	TRBV18	.	TRBJ2-7	CASSSLAGGYEQYF	TGTGCCAGCTCATCCCTAGCGGGGGGCTACGAGCAGTACTTC
TRBD1	TRBV13	.	TRBJ1-2	CASSLPSRGQGLTF	TGTGCCAGCAGCCTGCCTAGCCGGGGACAGGGACTCACCTTC
TRBD2	TRBV7-3	few	TRBJ2-3	CASSLNVGGTSGGPDTQYF	TGTGCCAGCAGCTTAAACGTCGGCGGGACTAGCGGGGGACCAGATACGCAGTATTTT
TRBD1	TRBV5-5	.	TRBJ1-5	CASSRTGGEDQPQHF	TGTGCCAGCAGCCGTACAGGGGGCGAAGATCAGCCCCAGCATTTT
.	TRBV3-1/TRBV3-2	.	TRBJ2-5	CASSRRVSGDRVQETQYF	TGTGCCAGCAGCCGAAGGGTTTCCGGCGACAGAGTCCAAGAGACCCAGTACTTC
TRBD2	TRBV9	.	TRBJ2-3	CASSVGGGGPLSTDTQYF	TGTGCCAGCAGCGTAGGTGGCGGGGGGCCCCTTAGCACAGATACGCAGTATTTT